The 27 T cell receptor beta chains in this list originate from one sample, sequenced in a study of breast tumors, draining lymph nodes, adjacent tissues. TCRdb re-derived calls from the multiplex PCR reads in MiXCR, one entry per CDR3 protein. This table has some 150,000 distinct CDR3 sequences, about a fifth appearing once. Breast cancer patients provided tissue from their axillary draining lymph nodes. Sequencing input: axillary lymph node tissue. These receptors all come from a female donor with breast cancer. Some clones in this sample may be carry-over from other donors' samples.

This clonotype was observed many times. This chain connects TRBV7-2 to TRBJ2-2, with TRBD2 as a possible D gene (5 bases). V was clipped by 5 bases and J by 5 bases, with 12 bases between them. Germline loops: CDR1 SGHTA, CDR2 FQGNSA. CDR3 size: 14 residues. CDR3 DNA sequence: TGTGCCAGCAGCCCCGGGGATTTAACCGGGGAGCTGTTTTTT. Translation: CASSPGDLTGELFF. The full variable domain, completed using reference TRBV7-2 and TRBJ2-2, is GAGVSQSPSNKVTEKGKDVELRCDPISGHTALYWYRQSLGQGLEFLIYFQGNSAPDKSGLPSDRFSAERTGGSVSTLTIQRTQQEDSAVYLCASSPGDLTGELFFGEGSRLTVL.

This sequence joins TRBV19 and TRBJ2-1, with a tentative D call TRBD2 (5 bases). This CDR3 has 14 residues. Looked up from germline, CDR1 is LNHDA and CDR2 is SQIVND (reference sequence). Between the trimmed V and J ends, which lost 5 bases and 5 bases, there was a span of 13 bases. CDR3 protein: CASSREGWDNEQFF. DNA of the CDR3: TGTGCCAGTAGTCGGGAAGGGTGGGACAATGAGCAGTTCTTC.

By share, this clonotype counts as medium-sized. CDR3 loop: CASTPGEGDYNEQFF. The CDR3 region has the DNA TGTGCCAGCACCCCAGGGGAAGGGGACTACAATGAGCAGTTCTTC. The V and J genes are TRBV4-2 and TRBJ2-1; a possible D gene is TRBD1 (6 bases). Trimming left V 7 bases short and J 3 bases short, with 16 bases between. Germline CDR1 LGHNA, CDR2 YNFKEQ. CDR3 length: 15 residues.

This clonotype was found many times. V is TRBV7-9 and J is TRBJ1-5; D gene ambiguous. CDR3 length: 14 amino acids. V shed 3 bases and J shed 3 bases, with 9 bases lying between them. Per the germline V gene, CDR1 is SEHNR and CDR2 is FQNEAQ (reference sequence). In nucleotides, the CDR3 is TGTGCCAGCAGCTTTTCAGGAATCAATCAGCCCCAGCATTTT. This gives the protein CASSFSGINQPQHF. Filled out from reference TRBV7-9 and TRBJ1-5, the complete variable domain reads DTGVSQNPRHKITKRGQNVTFRCDPISEHNRLYWYRQTLGQGPEFLTYFQNEAQLEKSRLLSDRFSAERPKGSFSTLEIQRTEQGDSAMYLCASSFSGINQPQHFGDGTRLSIL.

This clonotype was detected ten times or more. CDR3 DNA: TGTGCCAGCAGTTCGCCCCGCACCTACGAGCAGTACTTC. Translation gives CASSSPRTYEQYF. The chain is built from TRBV6-2 or TRBV6-3 and TRBJ2-7; D gene unclear. This CDR3 has 13 residues. V lost 4 bases and J 2 bases, leaving 9 bases between the germline ends. CDR1 is MNHEY and CDR2 is SVGEGT in the germline V gene.

In its sample, this clonotype was seen a few times. The chain has TRBV28 and TRBJ2-1; possibly TRBD2 for D (6 bases). V was pared by 6 bases and J by 9 bases, with 12 bases between. The CDR3 extends over 12 amino acids. Germline V lookup: CDR1 MDHEN, CDR2 SYDVKM. The DNA of the CDR3 is TGTGCCAGCAGCAGACTAGTCAGTGAGCAGTTCTTC. Translating gives CASSRLVSEQFF.

This clonotype was detected many times. This chain connects TRBV27 to TRBJ2-7; D unclear. CDR1 and CDR2 from the germline V gene are MNHEY and SMNVEV (reference sequence). The CDR3 spans 10 residues. The ends were cut back, 5 bases at V and 6 bases at J, with 5 bases in the middle. The CDR3 spells CASSPAEQYF. CDR3 nucleotides: TGTGCCAGCAGTCCGGCCGAGCAGTACTTC.

This clonotype appeared many times. The chain carries TRBV20-1 and TRBJ2-5, with TRBD2 identical over 7 bases. This CDR3 contains 14 residues. The V segment lost 2 bases and the J segment 4 bases; nucleotides outside the gene matches: 7. Germline CDR1 and CDR2: DFQATT and SNEGSKA (reference sequence). The CDR3 loop is CSARLFGGRETQYF. The DNA of the CDR3 is TGCAGTGCTAGATTATTCGGCGGGAGAGAGACCCAGTACTTC.

This clonotype was recorded many times. The chain is built from TRBV4-1 and TRBJ2-1; D gene uncertain. The CDR3 extends over 15 amino acids. V was clipped by 1 base and J by 0 bases, with 7 bases between them. CDR1 and CDR2 (germline): MGHRA, YSYEKL. The CDR3 spells CASSQGPSSYNEQFF. DNA for the CDR3: TGCGCCAGCAGCCAAGGCCCTAGCTCCTACAATGAGCAGTTCTTC.

This clonotype turned up a few times. Just one base apart from a much larger clone, this may be a read error. The chain links TRBV7-2 to TRBJ2-1, with D possibly matching TRBD1 (6 bases). The V end was cut by 2 bases, the J end by 5 bases, with 16 bases between. Germline assignment: CDR1 SGHTA and CDR2 FQGNSA. The CDR3 length is 16 residues. The CDR3, as DNA: TGTGCCAGCAGCTTATGGGGGCTTGGGTCCCACAATGAGCAGTTCTTC. Translated: CASSLWGLGSHNEQFF.

In its sample, this clonotype was seen many times. The chain recombines TRBV5-6 with TRBJ2-7, with TRBD1 matching over 9 bases. Germline V gene data show CDR1 as SGHDT and CDR2 as YYEEEE. The CDR3 is 15 amino acids. V lost 4 bases, J lost 2 bases, and 7 bases stayed unmatched. For the CDR3, the DNA is TGTGCCAGCAGCGTATCCGGGACAGGGCCCTACGAGCAGTACTTC. Translating it yields CASSVSGTGPYEQYF.

With respect to this clonotype: It may be a read error: a sequence one base away is much more abundant. The chain couples TRBV3-1 to TRBJ2-5; a possible D gene is TRBD2 (7 bases). The germline CDR1 and CDR2 sequences are LGHDT and YNNKEL (reference sequence). This CDR3 has 16 residues. V shed 2 bases and J shed 5 bases, with 18 bases lying between them. As DNA, the CDR3 is TGTGCCAGCAGCCAACACCTGTCCGGGGGGCGGGAGACCCAGTACTTC. It yields the protein CASSQHLSGGRETQYF.

The table lists this clonotype with many counts. The rearrangement joins TRBV11-2 to TRBJ2-1; maybe TRBD2 (5 bases). This CDR3 is 15 amino acids long. Germline lookup yields CDR1 SGHAT and CDR2 FQNNGV. V lost 5 bases to trimming and J lost 6 bases, with 17 bases between them. CDR3 DNA sequence: TGTGCCAGCAGCCCCCGGGCTAGCACCACCAATGAGCAGTTCTTC. Its protein product is CASSPRASTTNEQFF.

This clonotype came up many times. This chain uses TRBV7-9 with TRBJ1-6, with D maybe TRBD1 (6 bases). CDR1 and CDR2 (germline): SEHNR, FQNEAQ (reference sequence). V was shortened by 5 bases and J by 9 bases, with 14 bases between the two germline ends. The CDR3 has 14 amino acids. CDR3 sequence: CASSGRGKISPLHF. In DNA, the CDR3 is TGTGCCAGCAGCGGCAGGGGAAAAATTTCACCCCTCCACTTT.

With respect to this clonotype: Being one base from a much bigger clone, this may be a read error. The V and J genes are TRBV2 and TRBJ1-2, with 7 nucleotides matching TRBD1. The CDR3 has 14 amino acids. Germline loops: CDR1 SNHLY, CDR2 FYNNEI. Germline trimming cut 6 bases from V and 3 bases from J; bases unmatched to any gene: 7. This CDR3 is CASSPVQGDYGYTF. The CDR3 DNA is TGTGCCAGCAGCCCCGTCCAGGGGGACTATGGCTACACCTTC.

By share, this clonotype ranks as medium-sized. This chain joins TRBV20-1 and TRBJ2-1; 8 bases are a match to TRBD2. The V gene end was trimmed by 3 bases and the J gene end by 6 bases; junction bases not matched to a gene: 7. Germline assignment: CDR1 DFQATT and CDR2 SNEGSKA (reference sequence). The CDR3 extends over 14 amino acids. CDR3 DNA: TGCAGTGCTAGGCCCCCTACTAGCGGCAATGAGCAGTTCTTC. It translates to CSARPPTSGNEQFF.

With respect to this clonotype: A much larger clone differs from this one at a single base, so this may be a read error. This chain uses TRBV6-5 with TRBJ1-6; TRBD1 might be the D (6 bases). The CDR3 is made up of 13 amino acids. CDR1 is MNHEY and CDR2 is SVGAGI in the germline V gene. This chain's CDR3 is CAAGDTYNPPLHF. Here the CDR3 DNA reads TGTGCCGCAGGGGACACCTATAATCCACCCCTCCACTTT.

Ten or more counts support this clonotype. The chain recombines TRBV6-5 with TRBJ1-5; TRBD1 agrees at 7 bases. V dropped 6 bases and J dropped 7; count of bases not matched to a gene: 12. The CDR3 is 15 amino acids. From germline, CDR1 is MNHEY and CDR2 SVGAGI. CDR3 DNA: TGTGCCAGCAGCCCCAGGTCCCCACAGGGGCAGCCCCAGCATTTT. Translating gives CASSPRSPQGQPQHF.

Concerning this clonotype itself: A much larger clone lies a single base off, so this may be a read error. The chain has TRBV4-2 and TRBJ1-2; TRBD1 matches 7 bases. CDR3 length: 15 amino acids. The germline CDR1 and CDR2 sequences are LGHNA and YNFKEQ. Here the CDR3 reads CAGSQVTTGNRGYTF. Written as DNA, the CDR3 is TGTGCCGGCAGCCAAGTAACGACAGGGAATCGGGGCTACACCTTC.

With regard to this clonotype: A much more abundant neighbour one base away suggests this may be a read error. The conserved closing phenylalanine or tryptophan is absent in this CDR3, likely reflecting a read error. The genes are TRBV13 and TRBJ2-1; D possibly corresponds to TRBD1 (6 bases). Germline V CDR1 and CDR2: PRHDT, FYEKMQ (reference sequence). V shed 5 bases and J shed 4 bases, with 12 bases lying between them. The CDR3 extends over 14 amino acids. The CDR3 is CASSPRGAYNEQFL. The CDR3 DNA reads TGTGCCAGCAGCCCCAGGGGAGCTTACAATGAGCAGTTCCTC.

This clonotype was counted many times. The rearrangement links TRBV13 to TRBJ2-7; D is ambiguous. The CDR3 spans 12 residues. The V gene's germline CDR1 is PRHDT and CDR2 FYEKMQ (reference sequence). V shed 1 base and J shed 4 bases, with 5 bases lying between them. The CDR3 protein is CASSLARYEQYF. The CDR3, as DNA: TGTGCCAGCAGCTTAGCCAGATACGAGCAGTACTTC.

A word on this clonotype: A read error may explain this, as a much larger clone is one base away. The gene calls are TRBV9 and TRBJ2-1; D is unresolved. This CDR3 contains 13 residues. CDR1 is SGDLS and CDR2 is YYNGEE in the germline V gene. Trimming cost V 0 bases and J 12 bases, with 13 bases left between them. Here the CDR3 DNA reads TGTGCCAGCAGCGTAGAACCCGGTGTTGGGCAGTTCTTC. Protein sequence: CASSVEPGVGQFF.

This clonotype was seen repeatedly, ten times or more. V is TRBV7-9 and J is TRBJ2-1; 9 positions agree with TRBD2. This CDR3 is built from 14 residues. The germline gives CDR1 SEHNR, CDR2 FQNEAQ (reference sequence). V lost 7 bases and J lost 4; bases outside the gene matches: 5. CDR3 sequence: CASTPSGTYNEQFF. DNA for the CDR3: TGTGCCAGCACCCCTAGCGGGACTTACAATGAGCAGTTCTTC.

This clonotype showed up many times. V and J are TRBV6-6 and TRBJ2-5; D not resolved. Per germline, CDR1 MNHNY and CDR2 SVGAGI (reference sequence). V was clipped by 0 bases and J by 2 bases, with 7 bases between them. The CDR3 has 14 residues. As DNA, the CDR3 is TGTGCCAGCAGTTACTCTGGCAGACAAGAGACCCAGTACTTC. This encodes CASSYSGRQETQYF.

This clonotype was recorded many times. This rearrangement joins TRBV11-2 to TRBJ2-3, with D maybe TRBD2 (5 bases). V lost 1 base and J lost 2, with 10 bases in between. In germline, CDR1 is SGHAT, CDR2 FQNNGV. The CDR3 is made up of 15 amino acids. For the CDR3, the DNA is TGTGCCAGCAGCTTAGCGGGATTGAACACAGATACGCAGTATTTT. The encoded protein is CASSLAGLNTDTQYF.

This clonotype was counted at least ten times. This chain connects TRBV12-3 or TRBV12-4 to TRBJ2-2; TRBD2 might be the D (6 bases). Trimming cost V 3 bases and J 3 bases, with 8 bases left between them. This CDR3 comprises 14 residues. CDR3 residues: CASSLREDTGELFF. As DNA, the CDR3 is TGTGCCAGCAGTTTGAGGGAGGACACCGGGGAGCTGTTTTTT.

The sample holds many counts of this clonotype. V gene TRBV6-6 combines with J gene TRBJ2-5, with 9 bases lining up with TRBD1. The CDR3 has 16 amino acids. The ends lost 4 bases at V and 5 bases at J; junction bases unmatched: 11. CDR1 and CDR2 from the germline V gene are MNHNY and SVGAGI (reference sequence). The CDR3 loop is CASSFLSGQGGETQYF. The CDR3 DNA reads TGTGCCAGCAGTTTCTTGTCGGGACAGGGTGGGGAGACCCAGTACTTC.